One TCR beta chain is described in this entry. Germline values: CDR1 SGHTA, CDR2 FQGNSA. This CDR3 is 14 amino acids long. The V gene lost 3 bases and the J gene lost 7 bases, with 16 bases spanning the gap. This sample is part of a study of T cell changes during pregnancy in multiple sclerosis. Repertoires were generated with immunoSEQ multiplex PCR, while TCRdb's copy carries only in-frame clones and drops some. Among 70,000 to 95,000 clones, 90% to 95% were seen once, and the ten largest hold 2% to 2.5%. The clonotype was recovered from a female donor with multiple sclerosis, enrolled in a pregnancy study. Sequencing was performed on peripheral blood, taken in the third trimester of pregnancy. This sequence joins TRBV7-2 and TRBJ2-7; tentatively, D is TRBD1 (6 bases). CDR3 in amino acids: CASSFVRGNGEQYF. CDR3 nucleotide sequence: TGTGCCAGCAGCTTCGTCAGGGGAAATGGAGAGCAGTACTTC.